These T cell receptor beta chains were read from a single sample in a study of cytomegalovirus exposure and HLA in healthy donors. Libraries were prepared by immunoSEQ multiplex PCR; TCRdb keeps only in-frame clonotypes and omits some of them. The sample contains 140,000 to 150,000 clones, roughly 66% of which appear only once. Sequenced material: PBMCs. These receptors came from a woman in her fifties or sixties in good health and CMV-seronegative. The CDR3 runs from the conserved cysteine through the conserved F or W. Each record gives: V gene, J gene, clone size, CDR3 protein. Clone size appears in some rows only: once, few, many, or a class for an expanded clone.

>TRBV18|TRBJ1-1|.
CASSSAGITEAFF
>TRBV9|TRBJ1-3|.
CASSEADRGSGNTIYF
>TRBV19|TRBJ1-5|.
CASNDGGPPQHF
>TRBV27|TRBJ2-7|.
CASSFGSRTGQVSTYEQYF
>TRBV9|TRBJ2-2|.
CASSPSLTGAGELFF
>TRBV5-5|TRBJ2-1|.
CASSSGQPYNEQFF
>TRBV10-3|TRBJ1-2|.
CAISELRTTGYTF
>TRBV23-1|TRBJ2-7|.
CASSQWRQGFTYEQYF
>TRBV6-1|TRBJ2-4|.
CASSEASFGSLYF
>TRBV25-1|TRBJ2-3|few
CASSEWDRGDTQYF
>TRBV6-6|TRBJ2-5|.
CASSAWTGPGETQYF
>TRBV19|TRBJ2-3|few
CASEQRGGTDTQYF
>TRBV14|TRBJ2-5|.
CASSQSGRDGETQYF
>TRBV10-3|TRBJ2-3|once
CATRGVAGGGDTQYF
>TRBV2|TRBJ1-5|once
CASSEDRGQNQPQHF
>TRBV9|TRBJ2-3|once
CASSRSLGTLAGVGRATDTQYF
>TRBV28|TRBJ2-5|.
CASSFPGGEETQYF
>TRBV7-6|TRBJ2-5|.
CASSLATGSETQYF
>TRBV9|TRBJ1-1|.
CASSVGGVATEAFF
>TRBV7-2|TRBJ1-2|.
CASSLVSGGAGGYTF
>TRBV6-6|TRBJ2-7|.
CASSYLTVPEGYEQYF
>TRBV7-8|TRBJ2-3|.
CASSLLAGATDTQYF
>TRBV18|TRBJ1-2|.
CASSPGGDYGYTF
>TRBV4-3|TRBJ1-2|.
CASSQDLGEGNFNYGYTF
>TRBV19|TRBJ2-1|.
CASSVLAGTGNEQFF
>TRBV19|TRBJ1-3|few
CASSNAGGTIYF
>TRBV29-1|TRBJ2-5|.
CSVRRGQVETQYF
>TRBV7-7|TRBJ2-7|.
CASSLGPGQNYEQYF
>TRBV2|TRBJ2-5|.
CASNQLRGETQYF
>TRBV5-1|TRBJ2-7|few
CASSLGRAASWDYEQYF
>TRBV7-2|TRBJ2-7|.
CASSEDTLYEQYF
>TRBV9|TRBJ2-7|.
CASSPNPASGFYEQYF
>TRBV5-1|TRBJ2-5|.
CASSLSLAGDLKTQYF
>TRBV9|TRBJ2-3|.
CASSISDRGGRDTQYF
>TRBV5-8|TRBJ1-1|few
CASSLAWTGGAATEAFF
>TRBV5-4|TRBJ2-7|few
CASSPTGGPYEQYF
>TRBV4-2|TRBJ2-1|.
CASSQGGLAGEQFF
>TRBV9|TRBJ2-1|.
CASSVDGTSSYNEQFF
>TRBV4-1|TRBJ1-1|.
CASSPRGTEAFF
>TRBV6-5|TRBJ2-7|.
CASSYSPGTGGYEQYF
>TRBV7-2|TRBJ2-3|.
CASSPNLAVSTDTQYF